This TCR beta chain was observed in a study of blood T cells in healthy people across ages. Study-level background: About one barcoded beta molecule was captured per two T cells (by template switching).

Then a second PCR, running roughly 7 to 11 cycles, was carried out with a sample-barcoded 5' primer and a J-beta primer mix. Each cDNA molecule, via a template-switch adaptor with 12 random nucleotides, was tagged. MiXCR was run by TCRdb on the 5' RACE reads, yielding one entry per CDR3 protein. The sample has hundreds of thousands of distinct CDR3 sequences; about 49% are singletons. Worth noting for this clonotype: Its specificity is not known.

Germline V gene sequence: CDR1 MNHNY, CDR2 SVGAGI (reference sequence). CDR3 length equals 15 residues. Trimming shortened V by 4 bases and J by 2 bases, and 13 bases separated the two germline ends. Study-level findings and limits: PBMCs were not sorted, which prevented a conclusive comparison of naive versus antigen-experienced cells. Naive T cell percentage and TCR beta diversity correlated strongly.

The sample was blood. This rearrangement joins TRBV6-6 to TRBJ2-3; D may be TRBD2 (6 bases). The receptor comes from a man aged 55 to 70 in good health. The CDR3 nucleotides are TGTGCCAGCAGTTCTTCCCAGCGGGTCACAGATACGCAGTATTTT. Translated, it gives CASSSSQRVTDTQYF.